The 13 T cell receptor beta chains below all came from one sample that was sequenced in a study of cytomegalovirus exposure and HLA in healthy donors. The method was immunoSEQ multiplex PCR; TCRdb's version includes in-frame clones alone and lacks a portion of them. The sample includes 110,000 to 150,000 clones, 94% of them seen just once. The sample was PBMCs. These receptors originate from a man younger than 30 in good health and CMV-seropositive.

This clone was found once. The chain recombines TRBV2 with TRBJ1-5; D possibly corresponds to TRBD1 (5 bases). From germline, CDR1 is SNHLY and CDR2 FYNNEI. Trimming removed 3 bases from V and 0 bases from J, with 27 bases in between. CDR3 length: 21 residues. The CDR3 loop is CASSERGEASGRWYSNQPQHF. The CDR3 DNA reads TGTGCCAGCAGTGAGCGGGGGGAGGCGTCCGGGAGGTGGTATAGCAATCAGCCCCAGCATTTT. The full variable domain, completed using reference TRBV2 and TRBJ1-5, is EPEVTQTPSHQVTQMGQEVILRCVPISNHLYFYWYRQILGQKVEFLVSFYNNEISEKSEIFDDQFSVERPDGSNFTLKIRSTKLEDSAMYFCASSERGEASGRWYSNQPQHFGDGTRLSIL.

This chain links TRBV27 with TRBJ2-7, with 10 bases fitting TRBD2. The ends lost 4 bases at V and 0 bases at J; junction bases unmatched: 9. This CDR3 is built from 17 residues. Germline assignment: CDR1 MNHEY and CDR2 SMNVEV (reference sequence). CDR3 sequence reads: CASSSRTSGPSSYEQYF. The CDR3 nucleotides are TGTGCCAGCAGTTCTAGGACTAGCGGTCCAAGCTCCTACGAGCAGTACTTC.

The chain carries TRBV5-1 and TRBJ2-3; 7 bases line up with TRBD2. This CDR3 has 17 amino acids. Germline V lookup: CDR1 SGHRS, CDR2 YFSETQ. V lost 0 bases, J lost 0 bases, and 7 bases stayed unmatched. In DNA form, the CDR3 reads TGCGCCAGCAGCTTGGCTGTCGGGGGGATTAGCACAGATACGCAGTATTTT. It encodes CASSLAVGGISTDTQYF.

CDR3 region: CASSEYGARGPEAFF. DNA for the CDR3: TGTGCCAGCAGTGAATACGGGGCCAGGGGACCTGAAGCTTTCTTT. The V and J genes are TRBV6-1 and TRBJ1-1; perhaps TRBD1 as D (6 bases). Trimming took 2 bases from V and 6 from J, leaving 16 bases between them. The CDR3 covers 15 residues. Looked up from germline, CDR1 is MNHNS and CDR2 is SASEGT.

The chain combines TRBV6-1 with TRBJ1-2; D is ambiguous. The CDR3 has 15 residues. Germline V lookup: CDR1 MNHNS, CDR2 SASEGT. V lost 3 bases, J lost 2 bases, and 13 bases lay in between. CDR3 nucleotides: TGTGCCAGCAGTGAGTTCGGAGATCCGAACTATGGCTACACCTTC. As protein: CASSEFGDPNYGYTF.

The chain links TRBV6-1 to TRBJ2-7, with 9 nucleotides matching TRBD2. V lost 3 bases to trimming and J lost 3 bases; unmatched junction nucleotides: 3. The CDR3 is 14 amino acids. Germline-derived CDR1 and CDR2 are MNHNS and SASEGT. The CDR3 region is CASSDRGRDYEQYF. The CDR3 DNA reads as TGTGCCAGCAGTGACCGCGGGAGGGACTACGAGCAGTACTTC.

A few counts support this clone. This chain connects TRBV30 to TRBJ2-2; TRBD2 matches at 9 bases. This CDR3 contains 14 residues. Germline CDR1 GTSNPN, CDR2 SVGIG (reference sequence). The J segment lost 5 bases and the V segment lost 3 bases, leaving 4 bases of the junction unmatched. Written as DNA, the CDR3 is TGTGCCTGGAGGGGACTAGCAGATACCGGGGAGCTGTTTTTT. Encoded protein: CAWRGLADTGELFF. Full variable domain (remainder filled in from reference TRBV30 and TRBJ2-2): SQTIHQWPATLVQPVGSPLSLECTVEGTSNPNLYWYRQAAGRGLQLLFYSVGIGQISSEVPQNLSASRPQDRQFILSSKKLLLSDSGFYLCAWRGLADTGELFFGEGSRLTVL.

The rearrangement joins TRBV5-1 to TRBJ2-7, with 8 bases fitting TRBD1. The CDR3 length is 15 residues. After removal of 0 bases from V and 6 bases from J, the junction contained 8 bases not matched to a gene. The germline V gene has CDR1 SGHRS and CDR2 YFSETQ. In nucleotides, the CDR3 is TGCGCCAGCAGCTTGGAAGCGACAGGGGTCATCGAGCAGTACTTC. Protein: CASSLEATGVIEQYF.

This sequence joins TRBV27 and TRBJ1-5; D gene uncertain. Germline-derived CDR1 and CDR2 are MNHEY and SMNVEV (reference sequence). V lost 4 bases and J lost 0, with 7 bases in between. The CDR3 is 14 residues long. CDR3 region: CASSWSYSNQPQHF. The DNA of the CDR3 is TGTGCCAGCAGTTGGAGTTATAGCAATCAGCCCCAGCATTTT.

This chain joins TRBV28 and TRBJ2-7; TRBD1 might be the D (6 bases). Germline loops: CDR1 MDHEN, CDR2 SYDVKM. The CDR3 has 14 residues. Trimming removed 6 bases at V and 5 bases at J, with 17 bases between. The CDR3 region is CASRQQGINNEQYF. The CDR3 DNA sequence: TGTGCCAGCAGACAACAGGGAATAAACAACGAGCAGTACTTC.

The chain employs TRBV4-2 and TRBJ2-5; TRBD2 agrees at 9 bases. After removal of 4 bases from V and 4 bases from J, the junction contained 7 bases not matched to a gene. Germline V lookup: CDR1 LGHNA, CDR2 YNFKEQ. The CDR3 consists of 15 residues. This CDR3 is CASSLSPAGGETQYF. DNA for the CDR3: TGTGCCAGCAGCCTGTCGCCAGCGGGGGGAGAGACCCAGTACTTC.

The chain carries TRBV27 and TRBJ2-7; 7 bases are shared with TRBD1. Germline CDR1 MNHEY, CDR2 SMNVEV (reference sequence). CDR3 length: 14 amino acids. Trimming took 0 bases from V and 6 from J; bases not matched to a gene: 5. The CDR3 protein is CASSLSTGLGEQYF. The CDR3 DNA follows: TGTGCCAGCAGTTTATCGACAGGGTTGGGCGAGCAGTACTTC.

The CDR3 protein is CASSSRGLGTEAFF. CDR3 nucleotides: TGTGCCAGCAGTTCCAGGGGGCTAGGCACTGAAGCTTTCTTT. The chain carries TRBV28 and TRBJ1-1, with 8 positions matching TRBD1. After removal of 4 bases from V and 4 bases from J, the junction contained 5 bases not matched to a gene. Germline V CDR1 and CDR2: MDHEN, SYDVKM. The CDR3 is 14 amino acids.